Below, one T cell receptor beta chain is given with its context. TCRdb keeps only in-frame clones here, not all; method: immunoSEQ multiplex PCR. Of tens of thousands of clones listed, 80% to 90% are singletons. The CDR3 loop spans 18 amino acids. The trim removed 0 bases at V and 0 bases at J, leaving 11 bases unmatched. Germline CDR1 and CDR2: SGDLS and YYNGEE. The data were taken from a study of blood T cell repertoires in COVID-19. Overall study: Italy, Spain and the United States were the sources of the convalescent and acute COVID-19 samples.

This clonotype originated in a human donor in a cohort sampled during active COVID-19. The rearrangement uses TRBV9 and TRBJ1-2; TRBD1 matches 7 bases. Material: peripheral blood. Written as DNA, the CDR3 is TGTGCCAGCAGCGTAGATCCCCTAGCAGGGGGGACTAACTATGGCTACACCTTC. This gives the protein CASSVDPLAGGTNYGYTF.